A selection of T cell receptor beta chains follows, all from one sample in a study of blood T cell repertoires in COVID-19. Here immunoSEQ multiplex PCR was the method, and the copy in TCRdb shows in-frame clones only, minus some. The profile shows 400,000 to 550,000 clones, nearly 90% of them singletons. Sequenced material: PBMCs or T cells enriched from blood (not recorded which). These receptors came from a woman younger than 35 with acute COVID-19. Both conserved end residues are part of each CDR3. Each record gives: V gene, clone size, J gene, D gene, CDR3 DNA, CDR3 protein. A D gene is named only where the DNA matches it firmly. The size entry is marked missing in some rows and otherwise reads once, few, many or a size class.

TRBV27,-,TRBJ2-5,-,TGTGCCAGCAAATCTCGACAAATCCAAGAGACCCAGTACTTC,CASKSRQIQETQYF
TRBV29-1,-,TRBJ2-5,TRBD1,TGCAGCGTGGATGACAGGGAATTTCAAGAGACCCAGTACTTC,CSVDDREFQETQYF
TRBV5-5,-,TRBJ2-1,TRBD2,TGTGCCGAACCGGGACTAGCTATTATCAATGAGCAGTTCTTC,CAEPGLAIINEQFF
TRBV27,-,TRBJ1-2,TRBD1,TGTGCCAGCAGTATTAAGAAAGGGACAGGGGATTTGTATGGCTACACCTTC,CASSIKKGTGDLYGYTF
TRBV5-1,-,TRBJ2-7,TRBD2,TGCGCCAGCAGCTTGGATGTTAGCGGGGGATCCTACGAGCAGTACTTC,CASSLDVSGGSYEQYF
TRBV9,-,TRBJ1-1,-,TGTGCCAGCAGCGTTTCCGGTCGAACTGAAGCTTTCTTT,CASSVSGRTEAFF
TRBV3-1/TRBV3-2,-,TRBJ1-6,-,TGTGCCAGCAGCCAAGGTGACAGGTGGTCACCCCTCCACTTT,CASSQGDRWSPLHF
TRBV7-3,-,TRBJ1-2,TRBD1,TGTGCCAGCAGCTTAACTAGGGGACAGGGTGTAGGAGGCTACACCTTC,CASSLTRGQGVGGYTF
TRBV25-1,-,TRBJ2-3,TRBD2,TGTGCCAGCAGTGAAACTAGCGGGGCGCAGTATTTT,CASSETSGAQYF
TRBV27,few,TRBJ2-7,TRBD2,TGTGCCAGCACTCCTTCTAGCGGGGGCTACGAGCAGTACTTC,CASTPSSGGYEQYF
TRBV2,-,TRBJ1-4,-,TGTGCCCAACAATTGTCGGGGGCTAATGAAAAACTGTTTTTT,CAQQLSGANEKLFF
TRBV18,once,TRBJ2-5,-,TGTGCCAGCTCACCTCTTAGACAGAGCCAAGAGACCCAGTACTTC,CASSPLRQSQETQYF
TRBV13,-,TRBJ1-2,-,TGTGCCAGCAGCTTAGGGGCCAACTATGGCTACACCTTC,CASSLGANYGYTF
TRBV18,-,TRBJ2-4,TRBD1,TGTGCCAGCTCACCGACAGGGGGCCGGGGGGTAGCCAAAAACATTCAGTACTTC,CASSPTGGRGVAKNIQYF
TRBV5-6,-,TRBJ2-3,-,TGTGCCAGCACCGTCAGTGGTTACACAGATACGCAGTATTTT,CASTVSGYTDTQYF
TRBV5-5,-,TRBJ2-7,-,TGTGCCAGCAGCTTTAGAGGAACCGGTTCCTCCTACGAGCAGTACTTC,CASSFRGTGSSYEQYF
TRBV6-6,few,TRBJ2-1,-,TGTGCCAGCAGTTACTGGGCAGACAATGAGCAGTTCTTC,CASSYWADNEQFF
TRBV7-9,-,TRBJ2-1,TRBD1,TGTGCCAGCAGCTCTTCCGGGACAGGGAACAATGAGCAGTTCTTC,CASSSSGTGNNEQFF
TRBV14,-,TRBJ2-1,TRBD2,TGTGCCAGCAGCCAAGATCTTACCGGGGGGAGGTACAATGAGCAGTTCTTC,CASSQDLTGGRYNEQFF
TRBV19,-,TRBJ1-5,-,TGTGCCAGTAGTATCCACGTACAGGAGTATAGCAATCAGCCCCAGCATTTT,CASSIHVQEYSNQPQHF